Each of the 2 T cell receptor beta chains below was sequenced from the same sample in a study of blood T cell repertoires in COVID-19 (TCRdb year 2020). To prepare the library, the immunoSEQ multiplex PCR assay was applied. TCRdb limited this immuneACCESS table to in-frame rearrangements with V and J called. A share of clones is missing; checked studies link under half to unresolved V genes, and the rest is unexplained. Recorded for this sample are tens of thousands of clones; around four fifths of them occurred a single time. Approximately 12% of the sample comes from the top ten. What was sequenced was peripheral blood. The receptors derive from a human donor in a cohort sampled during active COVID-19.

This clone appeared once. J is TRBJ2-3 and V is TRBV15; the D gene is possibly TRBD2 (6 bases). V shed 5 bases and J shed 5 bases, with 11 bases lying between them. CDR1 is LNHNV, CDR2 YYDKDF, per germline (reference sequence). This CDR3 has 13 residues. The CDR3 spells CATSPPAGDTQYF. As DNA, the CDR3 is TGTGCCACCAGCCCCCCAGCGGGAGATACGCAGTATTTT. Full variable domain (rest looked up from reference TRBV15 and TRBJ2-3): DAMVIQNPRYQVTQFGKPVTLSCSQTLNHNVMYWYQQKSSQAPKLLFHYYDKDFNNEADTPDNFQSRRPNTSFCFLDIRSPGLGDTAMYLCATSPPAGDTQYFGPGTRLTVL.

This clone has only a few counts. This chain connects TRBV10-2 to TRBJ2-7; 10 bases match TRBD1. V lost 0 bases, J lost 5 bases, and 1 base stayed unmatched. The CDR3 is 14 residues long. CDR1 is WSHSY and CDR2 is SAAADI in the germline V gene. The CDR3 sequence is CASSESTGGHEQYV. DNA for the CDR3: TGCGCCAGCAGTGAGTCGACAGGGGGCCACGAGCAGTACGTC.